The 11 T cell receptor beta chains reported below all come from one sample, sequenced in a study of cytomegalovirus exposure and HLA in healthy donors. Primers for the PCR totalled 60 Vbeta and 13 Jbeta. Assay: immunoSEQ multiplex PCR; the TCRdb copy retains only in-frame clones and omits some. The sample records 90,000 to 120,000 clones, around three quarters being singletons. Sequenced material: PBMCs. These receptors were collected from a male donor in good health and CMV-seronegative.

The chain couples TRBV13 to TRBJ2-7; perhaps TRBD1 as D (5 bases). The germline V and J ends were trimmed by 4 bases and 5 bases, with 12 bases remaining between them. Looked up from germline, CDR1 is PRHDT and CDR2 is FYEKMQ (reference sequence). The CDR3 totals 13 residues. CDR3 protein: CASSSTATNEQYF. The CDR3 DNA is TGTGCCAGCAGCTCGACAGCTACCAACGAGCAGTACTTC.

This rearrangement joins TRBV29-1 to TRBJ2-3; D is perhaps TRBD1 (5 bases). The CDR3 runs to 13 residues. Trimming removed 7 bases from V and 2 bases from J, with 13 bases in between. CDR1 is SQVTM and CDR2 is ANQGSEA in the germline V gene. CDR3 bases: TGCAGCGCCAGCGTGGGGCTCACAGATACGCAGTATTTT. Encoded protein: CSASVGLTDTQYF.

V gene TRBV28 combines with J gene TRBJ2-2, with TRBD1 identical over 10 bases. This CDR3 is 16 amino acids long. The V gene end was trimmed by 2 bases and the J gene end by 1 base; junction bases not matched to a gene: 1. Germline CDR1 and CDR2: MDHEN and SYDVKM. CDR3 nucleotides: TGTGCCAGCAGTTTAAGGGACAGGGGGAACACCGGGGAGCTGTTTTTT. Its translation: CASSLRDRGNTGELFF.

The chain links TRBV2 to TRBJ2-1, with 8 bases lining up with TRBD2. The CDR3 sequence is 17 residues long. The V gene end was trimmed by 1 base and the J gene end by 5 bases; junction bases not matched to a gene: 10. Looked up from germline, CDR1 is SNHLY and CDR2 is FYNNEI. The CDR3 protein is CASSEVWGGRLDNEQFF. CDR3 DNA sequence: TGTGCCAGCAGTGAAGTATGGGGCGGGAGGCTTGACAATGAGCAGTTCTTC.

The chain has TRBV18 and TRBJ1-1, with 9 bases that match TRBD1. Germline assignment: CDR1 KGHSH and CDR2 LQKENI. This CDR3 region has 21 residues. J gave up 0 bases and V 0 bases, and 17 bases lay outside the gene matches. The CDR3 here is CASSPPELGTGMDLMNTEAFF. DNA of the CDR3: TGTGCCAGCTCACCACCCGAACTGGGGACAGGGATGGATCTCATGAACACTGAAGCTTTCTTT.

The chain couples TRBV10-1 to TRBJ2-3; D perhaps matches TRBD2 (6 bases). V was cut by 0 bases and J by 2 bases, with 12 bases left in between. The CDR3 runs to 16 residues. Germline lookup yields CDR1 WNHNN and CDR2 SYGVQD (reference sequence). The CDR3 DNA is TGCGCCAGCAGTGAGTCGAAGGGAGGCTTCACAGATACGCAGTATTTT. Translation: CASSESKGGFTDTQYF.

This sequence joins TRBV6-1 and TRBJ1-1; 8 bases match TRBD1. This CDR3 spans 13 amino acids. V shed 6 bases and J 11 bases; nucleotides not matched to a gene: 11. The germline V gene encodes CDR1 MNHNS and CDR2 SASEGT. As DNA, the CDR3 is TGTGCCAGCAGAGACAGGGGTTTTATTCGGGCTTTCTTT. Amino acid sequence: CASRDRGFIRAFF.

This clone appeared a few times. This chain uses TRBV5-5 with TRBJ1-2, with 8 bases fitting TRBD1. V shed 2 bases and J 2 bases; nucleotides not matched to a gene: 5. The CDR3 is 15 amino acids. The V gene's germline CDR1 is SGHKS and CDR2 YYEKEE (reference sequence). CDR3 loop: CASSLRTGFNYGYTF. The CDR3 DNA reads as TGTGCCAGCAGCTTACGGACAGGGTTCAACTATGGCTACACCTTC. Combining the CDR3 with reference TRBV5-5 and TRBJ1-2 gives the whole variable domain DAGVTQSPTHLIKTRGQQVTLRCSPISGHKSVSWYQQVLGQGPQFIFQYYEKEERGRGNFPDRFSARQFPNYSSELNVNALLLGDSALYLCASSLRTGFNYGYTFGSGTRLTVV.

This clone was picked up a small number of times. The V gene is TRBV18, the J gene TRBJ2-7; D unclear. The CDR3 extends over 13 amino acids. Germline V CDR1 and CDR2: KGHSH, LQKENI. V was shortened by 6 bases and J by 4 bases, with 13 bases between the two germline ends. CDR3 region: CASSTPNSYEQYF. The CDR3 region has the DNA TGTGCCAGCTCTACCCCTAACTCTTACGAGCAGTACTTC.

This clone appeared once. This chain connects TRBV5-1 to TRBJ2-3, with D tentatively TRBD2 (6 bases). Germline loops: CDR1 SGHRS, CDR2 YFSETQ. This CDR3 has 15 residues. The ends were cut back, 0 bases at V and 2 bases at J, with 10 bases in the middle. This chain's CDR3 is CASSLGRGITDTQYF. DNA of the CDR3: TGCGCCAGCAGCTTGGGACGCGGGATCACAGATACGCAGTATTTT.

Only a few counts were recorded for this clone. The chain is built from TRBV5-6 and TRBJ2-7; 9 bases match TRBD2. This CDR3 region has 15 residues. Trimming removed 1 base from V and 5 bases from J; junction bases left unmatched: 7. From germline, CDR1 is SGHDT and CDR2 YYEEEE. The CDR3 nucleotides are TGTGCCAGCAGCTTGCTTTCGCTAGCGGGAAACGAGCAGTACTTC. Its translation: CASSLLSLAGNEQYF.